This TCR beta chain comes out of a study of blood T cell repertoires in COVID-19. Trimming cost V 0 bases and J 5 bases; bases outside gene matches: 8. The length of the CDR3 is 15 residues. CDR1 and CDR2 from the germline V gene are GTSNPN and SVGIG (reference sequence). Only in-frame clones appear in the TCRdb table, and some are missing; sequencing was by immunoSEQ multiplex PCR. The sample consists of under 300,000 clones, 65% to 85% of them appearing once. The chain has TRBV30 and TRBJ2-5, with 8 nucleotides matching TRBD2. The origin of this receptor is a woman in her thirties or forties with active or convalescent COVID-19. Sequencing input: peripheral blood. This chain's CDR3 is CAWSVFGGARETQYF. The CDR3 nucleotides are TGTGCCTGGAGTGTCTTCGGGGGGGCCCGGGAGACCCAGTACTTC.